This TCR beta chain was profiled in a study of T-cell reconstitution after alpha-beta-depleted transplantation in children. General study points: Approximately two months post-transplant, alpha-beta T cells reportedly originated from several hundred expanded graft clones. Where some patients showed high TCRbeta diversity at day 60, it came from recipient T cells and thymic progenitors that had survived. Counts and diversity of T cells one year after transplant came mostly from newly produced T cells.

V shed 3 bases, J shed 4 bases, and the junction held 4 bases outside the gene matches. Germline-derived CDR1 and CDR2 are ENHRY and SYGVKD. This CDR3 is 16 amino acids long. This clonotype was seen repeatedly, ten times or more. The antigen is unknown. Preparation of the TCRbeta library was carried out with unique molecular identifiers. TCRdb reanalysed the PCR reads using MiXCR and keeps one entry per CDR3 protein. The repertoire has some 220,000 distinct CDR3 sequences, approximately 10% of them found once; the top ten carry about 30%. The sequence derives from a child younger than two with acute myeloid leukemia, due to receive a stem cell transplant. The input for sequencing was PBMCs, taken before TCRalphabeta/CD19-depleted stem cell transplant. This chain joins TRBV10-3 and TRBJ2-1; TRBD2 matches at 12 bases. The CDR3 protein is CAISDATSGGYNEQFF. CDR3 DNA: TGTGCCATCAGTGACGCGACTAGCGGGGGTTACAATGAGCAGTTCTTC.